This TCR beta chain was found in a study of PD-L1 blockade in urothelial cancer. This sample's time point: peripheral blood 6 weeks after treatment start. CDR1 MNHNS and CDR2 SASEGT come from the germline V gene. This CDR3 contains 14 residues. V lost 5 bases, J lost 1 base, and 4 bases stayed unmatched. Profiled with immunoSEQ multiplex PCR; TCRdb holds only in-frame clones, not every one. The profile covers 83,000 or so clones, with over 65% appearing a single time and 8.4% taken by the ten largest. Sequenced material: PBMCs, taken around atezolizumab (anti-PD-L1) treatment. The receptor was derived from a man in his 70s with urothelial cancer. The chain employs TRBV6-1 and TRBJ1-1; 7 bases align to TRBD1. DNA of the CDR3: TGTGCCAGCAGTTCGGGACAGCGGAACACTGAAGCTTTCTTT. Translated, it gives CASSSGQRNTEAFF.